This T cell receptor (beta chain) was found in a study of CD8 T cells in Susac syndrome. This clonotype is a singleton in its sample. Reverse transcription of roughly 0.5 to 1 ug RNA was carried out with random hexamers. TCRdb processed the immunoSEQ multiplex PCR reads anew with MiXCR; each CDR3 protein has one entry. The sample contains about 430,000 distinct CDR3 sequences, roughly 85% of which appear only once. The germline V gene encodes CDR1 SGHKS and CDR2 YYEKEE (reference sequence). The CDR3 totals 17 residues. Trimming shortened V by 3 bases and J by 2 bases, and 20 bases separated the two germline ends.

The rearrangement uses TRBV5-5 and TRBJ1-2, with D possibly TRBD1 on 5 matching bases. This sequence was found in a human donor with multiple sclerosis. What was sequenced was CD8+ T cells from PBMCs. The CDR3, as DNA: TGTGCCAGCAGCTCGACGTTACAGGAAGATGTGAACTATGGCTACACCTTC. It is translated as CASSSTLQEDVNYGYTF.